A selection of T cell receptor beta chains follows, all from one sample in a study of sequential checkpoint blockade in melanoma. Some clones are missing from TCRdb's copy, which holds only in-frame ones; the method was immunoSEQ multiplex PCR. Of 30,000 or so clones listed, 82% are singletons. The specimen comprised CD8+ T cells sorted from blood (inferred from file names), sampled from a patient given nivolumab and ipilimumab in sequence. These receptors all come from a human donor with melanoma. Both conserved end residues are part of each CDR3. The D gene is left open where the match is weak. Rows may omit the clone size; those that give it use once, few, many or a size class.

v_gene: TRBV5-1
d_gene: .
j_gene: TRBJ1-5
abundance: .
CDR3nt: TGCGCCAGCAGCTTGGGCAGGGTAGGTCAGCCCCAGCATTTT
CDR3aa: CASSLGRVGQPQHF

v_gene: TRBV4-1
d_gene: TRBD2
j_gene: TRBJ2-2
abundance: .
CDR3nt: TGCGCCAGCAGCCAAAGACTAGCGGGAGCAACCGGGGAGCTGTTTTTT
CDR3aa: CASSQRLAGATGELFF

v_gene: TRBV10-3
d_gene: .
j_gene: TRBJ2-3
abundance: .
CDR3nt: TGTGCCATCAGTGGCTTTTACTATACGCAGTATTTT
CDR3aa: CAISGFYYTQYF

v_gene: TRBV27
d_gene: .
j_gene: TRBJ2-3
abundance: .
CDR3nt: TGTGCCAGCAGTCCCCGGGAGCCCAGCACAGATACGCAGTATTTT
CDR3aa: CASSPREPSTDTQYF

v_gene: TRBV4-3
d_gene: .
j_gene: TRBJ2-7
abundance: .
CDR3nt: TGCGCCAGCAGCCAGCTCTTAGGACAGTCCTACGAGCAGTACTTC
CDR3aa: CASSQLLGQSYEQYF

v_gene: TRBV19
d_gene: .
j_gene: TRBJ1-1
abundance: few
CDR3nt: TGTGCCAGTAGTATGGGCTTGAGCAACTGGAACACTGAAGCTTTCTTT
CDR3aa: CASSMGLSNWNTEAFF

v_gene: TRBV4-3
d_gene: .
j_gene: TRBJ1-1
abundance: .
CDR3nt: TGCGCCAGCAGCCAAGTCTTCCGGAACACTGAAGCTTTCTTT
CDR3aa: CASSQVFRNTEAFF

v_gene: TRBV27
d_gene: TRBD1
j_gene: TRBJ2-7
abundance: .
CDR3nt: TGTGCCAGCAGTACCGGGACAGGGGGCCTCGAGCAGTACTTC
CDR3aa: CASSTGTGGLEQYF

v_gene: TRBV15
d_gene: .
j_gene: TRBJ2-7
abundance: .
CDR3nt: TGTGCCACCAGCAGAGATCGAGGGGGTAACGAGCAGTACTTC
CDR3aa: CATSRDRGGNEQYF

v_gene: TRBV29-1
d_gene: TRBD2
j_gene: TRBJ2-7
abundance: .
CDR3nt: TGCAGCGTGGAAGCGGGAGGGTCGCGCGAGCAGTACTTC
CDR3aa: CSVEAGGSREQYF

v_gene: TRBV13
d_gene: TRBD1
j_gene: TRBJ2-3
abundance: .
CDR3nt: TGTGCCAGCAGTGACAGGGGTGTCACAGATACGCAGTATTTT
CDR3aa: CASSDRGVTDTQYF

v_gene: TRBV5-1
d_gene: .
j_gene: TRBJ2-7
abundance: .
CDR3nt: TGCGCCAGCAGTTGGACGGGAGCGACCTACGAGCAGTACTTC
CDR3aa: CASSWTGATYEQYF

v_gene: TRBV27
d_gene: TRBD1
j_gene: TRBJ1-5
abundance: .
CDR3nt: TGTGCCAGCAGTGACCAGGGGGACCAGCCCCAGCATTTT
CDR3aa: CASSDQGDQPQHF

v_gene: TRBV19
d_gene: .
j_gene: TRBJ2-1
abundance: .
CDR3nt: TGTGCCAGTAGTGCGGGCCTCCTCTACAATGAGCAGTTCTTC
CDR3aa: CASSAGLLYNEQFF

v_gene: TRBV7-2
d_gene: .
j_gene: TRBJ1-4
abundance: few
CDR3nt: TGTGCCAGCAGCTTAATCCAGGGGACCGAAAAACTGTTTTTT
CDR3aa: CASSLIQGTEKLFF

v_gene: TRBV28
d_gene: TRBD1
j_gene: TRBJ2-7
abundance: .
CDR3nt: TGTGCCAGCAGTTGGACAGGGGGCAACGAGCAGTACTTC
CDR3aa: CASSWTGGNEQYF

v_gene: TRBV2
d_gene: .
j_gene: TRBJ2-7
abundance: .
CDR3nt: TGTGCCAGCAGTGAGCAGGGGGGACAGCCGGGCGAGCAGTACTTC
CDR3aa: CASSEQGGQPGEQYF

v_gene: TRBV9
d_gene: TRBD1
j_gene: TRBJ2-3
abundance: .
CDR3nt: TGTGCCAGCACTACGACAGGGGGTAGCACAGATACGCAGTATTTT
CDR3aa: CASTTTGGSTDTQYF